This is a list of T cell receptor beta chains from one sample in a study of response to subunit inactivated influenza vaccine. TCRdb re-analysed the RT-PCR reads in MiXCR, keeping a single row per CDR3 protein. The sample consists of 500,000 to 600,000 distinct CDR3 sequences, over 10% of them appearing once. Sequences were derived from PBMCs from blood, sampled 40 to 50 days after vaccination. The receptors derive from a man aged 50-60 years who received an inactivated influenza vaccine. The CDR3 runs from the conserved cysteine through the conserved F or W. The order of the fields is clone size, J gene, D gene, V gene, CDR3 length, CDR3 DNA, CDR3 protein. The D gene is left open where the match is weak. Not all rows give a size; the values are once, few, many and, for expanded clones, a class.

>.|TRBJ2-5|TRBD1|TRBV7-2|15
TGTGCCAGCAGCCGCCCGACAGGGGGCCTGGAGACCCAGTACTTC
CASSRPTGGLETQYF
>.|TRBJ2-7|.|TRBV20-1|14
TGCAGTGCAGCCCCCGGGACCGACCTTTACGAGCAGTACTTC
CSAAPGTDLYEQYF
>many|TRBJ1-1|TRBD1|TRBV3-1|13
TGTGCCAGCAGCCACGGACAGGGAGGGGAAGCTTTCTTT
CASSHGQGGEAFF
>.|TRBJ1-2|.|TRBV27|15
TGTGCCAGCAGTCCACGGAGGGAGGGGAACTATGGCTACACCTTC
CASSPRREGNYGYTF
>few|TRBJ2-7|.|TRBV7-9|11
TGTGCCAGCAGCTTAGACCGACGCGTGGACTTC
CASSLDRRVDF
>few|TRBJ2-7|.|TRBV10-3|16
TGTGCCATCAGTTTCAAGGGTAGGTCAAGCTCCTACGAGCAGTACTTC
CAISFKGRSSSYEQYF
>.|TRBJ2-2|TRBD1|TRBV10-3|17
TGTGCCATCAGTCGCCCCCGGGACAGGGGTTTTACCGGGGAGCTGTTTTTT
CAISRPRDRGFTGELFF
>many|TRBJ2-7|.|TRBV5-5|13
TGTGCCAGCAGCTTGTCGCCGGGCTACGAGCAGTACTTC
CASSLSPGYEQYF
>many|TRBJ2-1|.|TRBV20-1|11
TGCAGTGCTAGATTGGGTAATGAGCAGTTCTTC
CSARLGNEQFF
>many|TRBJ1-2|TRBD1|TRBV29-1|13
TGCAGCGTTAGCCGACAGGGAGGCTATGGCTACACCTTC
CSVSRQGGYGYTF
>many|TRBJ2-7|.|TRBV7-2|12
TGTGCCAGCTCACCGGGATCCTACGAGCAGTACTTC
CASSPGSYEQYF
>.|TRBJ1-1|.|TRBV5-1|14
TGCGCCAGCAGCTTGGCCGGTACAGGAGCTGAAGCTTTCTTT
CASSLAGTGAEAFF
>.|TRBJ2-1|.|TRBV9|12
TGTGCCAGCAGCGTAGGGAAGGGGCAGCAGTTCTTC
CASSVGKGQQFF
>few|TRBJ2-2|TRBD1|TRBV6-1|17
TGTGCCAGCAGTGGCCGATGGACAGGGGCTAACACCGGGGAGCTGTTTTTT
CASSGRWTGANTGELFF
>few|TRBJ2-1|.|TRBV25-1|14
TGTGCCAGCAGTGAATGGCGGTCCGAAGATGAGCAGTTCTTC
CASSEWRSEDEQFF
>.|TRBJ1-2|.|TRBV7-2|14
TGTGCCAGCAGCTCAGCACAGGGTTGGGATGGCTACACCTTC
CASSSAQGWDGYTF
>few|TRBJ2-1|TRBD2|TRBV5-1|15
TGCGCCAGTAGTACACTAGCGGCATCCTACAATGAGCAGTTCTTC
CASSTLAASYNEQFF
>.|TRBJ1-5|.|TRBV10-3|14
TGTGCCATCAGTGAGGGAGGGAACAATCAGCCCCAGCATTTT
CAISEGGNNQPQHF
>many|TRBJ1-2|.|TRBV12-3/TRBV12-4|12
TGTGCCAGCACCGGGGTCAACTATGGCTACACCTTC
CASTGVNYGYTF
>.|TRBJ2-4|TRBD2|TRBV29-1|18
TGCAGCGTTATGACTAGCGGGAAAGTCGCATGGACCAAAAACATTCAGTACTTC
CSVMTSGKVAWTKNIQYF
>.|TRBJ2-3|TRBD2|TRBV7-8|15
TGTGCCAGCAGCTTCCGGGGGAGGGCGGCAGATACGCAGTATTTT
CASSFRGRAADTQYF
>.|TRBJ2-5|TRBD2|TRBV28|11
TGTGCCACTACGGGAGGGGAGACCCAGTACTTC
CATTGGETQYF
>.|TRBJ2-2|TRBD2|TRBV20-1|16
TGCAGTGCTAGCGGGACTAAGCGGGGGGGCCCCGGGGAGCTGTTTTTT
CSASGTKRGGPGELFF
>.|TRBJ2-1|.|TRBV6-2/TRBV6-3|13
TGTGCCAGCAGTTACGGGCGCGTTAATGAGCAGTTCTTC
CASSYGRVNEQFF
>.|TRBJ1-1|.|TRBV20-1|15
TGCAGTGCTAGGAGGGGGGGCAGACTGAACACTGAAGCTTTCTTT
CSARRGGRLNTEAFF
>few|TRBJ2-6|TRBD2|TRBV20-1|18
TGCAGTGCTAGAGAGGTGTCGGGAGGTAGCTCTGGGGCCAACGTCCTGACTTTC
CSAREVSGGSSGANVLTF
>.|TRBJ2-5|TRBD1|TRBV4-2|15
TGTGCCAGCAGCCCAGAAGGACAGGGGGGGAAGACCCAGTACTTC
CASSPEGQGGKTQYF